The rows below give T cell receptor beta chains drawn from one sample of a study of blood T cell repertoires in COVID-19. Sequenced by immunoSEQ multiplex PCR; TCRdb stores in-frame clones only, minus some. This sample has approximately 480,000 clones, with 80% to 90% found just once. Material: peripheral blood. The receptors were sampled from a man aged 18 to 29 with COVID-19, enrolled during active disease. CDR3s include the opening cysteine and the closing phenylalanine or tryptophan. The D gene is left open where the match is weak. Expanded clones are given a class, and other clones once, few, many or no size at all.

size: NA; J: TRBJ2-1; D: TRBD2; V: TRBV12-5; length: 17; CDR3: CASGQSPTSGIPNEQFF; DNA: TGTGCTAGTGGTCAATCTCCGACTAGCGGTATACCCAATGAGCAGTTCTTC
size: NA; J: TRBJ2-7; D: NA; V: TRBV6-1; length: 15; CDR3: CASSENGTPLREQYF; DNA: TGTGCCAGCAGTGAAAACGGGACTCCCTTACGGGAGCAGTACTTC
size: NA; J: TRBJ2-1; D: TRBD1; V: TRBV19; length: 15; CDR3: CASSRGQGAQDEQFF; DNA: TGTGCCAGTAGTAGGGGACAGGGGGCGCAGGATGAGCAGTTCTTC
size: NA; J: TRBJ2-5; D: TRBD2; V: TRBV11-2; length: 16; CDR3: CASSKRTRVNAETQYF; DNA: TGTGCCAGCAGCAAACGGACTAGAGTTAATGCGGAGACCCAGTACTTC
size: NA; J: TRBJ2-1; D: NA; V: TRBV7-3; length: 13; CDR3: CASSLGSISEQFF; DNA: TGTGCCAGCAGCTTAGGGAGCATCAGTGAGCAGTTCTTC
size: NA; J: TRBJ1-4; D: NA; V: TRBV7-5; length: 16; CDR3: CVRSRYGVGPNEKLFF; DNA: TGTGTCAGAAGCCGGTACGGGGTTGGGCCTAATGAAAAACTGTTTTTT
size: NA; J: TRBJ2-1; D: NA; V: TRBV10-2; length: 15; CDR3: CASSEFGFSYNEQFF; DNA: TGCGCCAGCAGTGAGTTCGGGTTCTCCTACAATGAGCAGTTCTTC
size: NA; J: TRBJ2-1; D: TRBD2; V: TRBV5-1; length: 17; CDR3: CASSNSGRALTYNEQFF; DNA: TGCGCCAGCAGCAACAGCGGGAGGGCCCTCACCTACAATGAGCAGTTCTTC
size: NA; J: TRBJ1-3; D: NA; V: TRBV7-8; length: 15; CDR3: CASSLDRLSGNTIYF; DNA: TGTGCCAGCAGCTTGGACAGACTTTCCGGAAACACCATATATTTT
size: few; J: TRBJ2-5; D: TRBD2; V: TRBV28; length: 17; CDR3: CASSLYLPSGGEETQYF; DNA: TGTGCCAGCAGTTTGTATCTGCCTAGCGGGGGAGAAGAGACCCAGTACTTC
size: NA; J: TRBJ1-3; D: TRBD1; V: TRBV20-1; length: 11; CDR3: CSQGTADTIYF; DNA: TGCAGTCAAGGGACAGCGGACACCATATATTTT
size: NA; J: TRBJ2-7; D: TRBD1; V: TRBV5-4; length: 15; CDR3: CASSLAGDRAYEQYF; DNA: TGTGCCAGCAGCTTGGCCGGGGACAGGGCCTACGAGCAGTACTTC
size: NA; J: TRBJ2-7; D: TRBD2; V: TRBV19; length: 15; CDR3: CASTPGTSGSLEQYF; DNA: TGTGCCAGTACCCCCGGGACTAGCGGGAGTCTCGAGCAGTACTTC
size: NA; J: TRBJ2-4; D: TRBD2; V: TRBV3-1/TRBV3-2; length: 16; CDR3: CASSQLILAGQNIQYF; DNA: TGTGCCAGCAGCCAATTAATTCTAGCGGGGCAAAACATTCAGTACTTC
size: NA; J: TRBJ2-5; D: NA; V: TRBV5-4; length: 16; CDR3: CASTLEDLGAGETQYF; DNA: TGTGCCAGCACCTTGGAGGACTTGGGGGCTGGAGAGACCCAGTACTTC
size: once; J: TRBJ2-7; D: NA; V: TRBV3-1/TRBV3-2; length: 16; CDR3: CASSPTEVRGIYEQYF; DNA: TGTGCCAGCAGCCCCACGGAGGTCAGGGGAATCTACGAGCAGTACTTC
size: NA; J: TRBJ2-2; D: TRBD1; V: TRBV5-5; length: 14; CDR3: CASSTDRVNGELFF; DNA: TGTGCCAGCAGCACGGACAGGGTAAACGGGGAGCTGTTTTTT
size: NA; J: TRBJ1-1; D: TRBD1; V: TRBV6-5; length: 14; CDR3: CASRLTGGNTEAFF; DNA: TGTGCCAGCAGACTGACAGGGGGCAACACTGAAGCTTTCTTT
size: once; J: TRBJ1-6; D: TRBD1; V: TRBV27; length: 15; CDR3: CASSSPGGVQSPLHF; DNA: TGTGCCAGCAGTTCCCCAGGGGGCGTTCAGTCACCCCTCCACTTT
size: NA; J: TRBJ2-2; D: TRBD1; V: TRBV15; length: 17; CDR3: CATSRDWGTGSTGELFF; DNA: TGTGCCACCAGCAGAGACTGGGGGACAGGGAGCACCGGGGAGCTGTTTTTT
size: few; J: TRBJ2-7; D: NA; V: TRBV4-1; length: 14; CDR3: CASSQDPSSYEQYF; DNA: TGCGCCAGCAGCCAAGACCCCAGCTCCTACGAGCAGTACTTC